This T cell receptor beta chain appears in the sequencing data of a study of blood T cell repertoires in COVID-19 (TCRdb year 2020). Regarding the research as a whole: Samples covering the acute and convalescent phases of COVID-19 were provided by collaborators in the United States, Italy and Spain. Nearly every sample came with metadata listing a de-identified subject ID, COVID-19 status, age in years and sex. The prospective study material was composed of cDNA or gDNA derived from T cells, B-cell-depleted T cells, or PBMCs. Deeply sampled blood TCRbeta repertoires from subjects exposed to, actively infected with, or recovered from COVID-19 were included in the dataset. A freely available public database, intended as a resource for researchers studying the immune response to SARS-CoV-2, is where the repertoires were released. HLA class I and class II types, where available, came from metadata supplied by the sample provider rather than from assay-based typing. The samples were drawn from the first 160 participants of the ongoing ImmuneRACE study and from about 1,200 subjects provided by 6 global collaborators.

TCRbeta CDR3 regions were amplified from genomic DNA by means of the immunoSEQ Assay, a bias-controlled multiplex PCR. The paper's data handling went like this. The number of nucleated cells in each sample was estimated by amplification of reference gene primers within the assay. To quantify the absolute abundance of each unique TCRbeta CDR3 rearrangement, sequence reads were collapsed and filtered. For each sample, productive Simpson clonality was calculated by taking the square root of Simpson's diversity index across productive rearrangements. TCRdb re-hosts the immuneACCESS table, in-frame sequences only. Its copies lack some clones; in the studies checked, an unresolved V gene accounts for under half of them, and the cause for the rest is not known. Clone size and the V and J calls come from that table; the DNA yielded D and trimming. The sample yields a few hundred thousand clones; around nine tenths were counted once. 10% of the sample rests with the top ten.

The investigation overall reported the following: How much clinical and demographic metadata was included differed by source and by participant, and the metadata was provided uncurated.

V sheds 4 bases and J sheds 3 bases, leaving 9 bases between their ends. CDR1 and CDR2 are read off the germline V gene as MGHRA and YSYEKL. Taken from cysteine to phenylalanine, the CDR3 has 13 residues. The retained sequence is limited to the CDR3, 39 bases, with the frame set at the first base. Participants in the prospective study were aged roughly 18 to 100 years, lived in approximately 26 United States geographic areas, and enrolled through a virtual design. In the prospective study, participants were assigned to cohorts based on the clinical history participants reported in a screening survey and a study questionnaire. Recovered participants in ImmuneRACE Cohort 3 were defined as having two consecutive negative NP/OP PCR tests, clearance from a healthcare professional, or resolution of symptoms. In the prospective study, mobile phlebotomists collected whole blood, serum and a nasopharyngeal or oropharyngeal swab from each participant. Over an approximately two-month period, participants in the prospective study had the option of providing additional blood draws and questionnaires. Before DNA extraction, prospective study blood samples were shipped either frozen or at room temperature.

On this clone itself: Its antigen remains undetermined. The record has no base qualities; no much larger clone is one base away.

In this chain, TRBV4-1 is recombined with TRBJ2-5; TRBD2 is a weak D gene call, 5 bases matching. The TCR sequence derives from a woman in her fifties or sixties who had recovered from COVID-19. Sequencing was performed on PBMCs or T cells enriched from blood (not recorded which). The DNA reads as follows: TGCGCCAGCAGCCTCGGACTGGAAGAGACCCAGTACTTC. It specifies CASSLGLEETQYF.